The 31 T cell receptor beta chains in this list originate from one sample, sequenced in a study of early T cells in non-severe SARS-CoV-2 infection. TCRdb re-called the 5' RACE reads through MiXCR, storing one row per CDR3 protein. The table shows roughly 64,000 distinct CDR3 sequences, with almost 9% occurring only once. The source was whole blood, collected at baseline. The receptors originated from an adult who was a healthcare worker with PCR-confirmed SARS-CoV-2 infection or an uninfected control (not recorded which).

This clonotype was seen at least ten times. The genes are TRBV6-5 and TRBJ2-5; 10 nucleotides line up with TRBD2. CDR1 and CDR2 from the germline V gene are MNHEY and SVGAGI. V shed 0 bases and J 4 bases; nucleotides not matched to a gene: 14. The CDR3 consists of 19 residues. For the CDR3, the DNA is TGTGCCAGCAGTTACTCCGGACTAGCGGCCAACGCGTGGAGAGAGACCCAGTACTTC. Protein sequence: CASSYSGLAANAWRETQYF.

The CDR3 is CASSYIGTGNGYTF. Here the CDR3 DNA reads TGTGCCAGCAGTTACATCGGGACAGGGAATGGCTACACCTTC. J is TRBJ1-2 and V is TRBV6-5; 9 bases map to TRBD1. The junction had 4 bases not matched to a gene; V was cut back by 2 bases and J by 6 bases. Germline CDR1 and CDR2: MNHEY and SVGAGI. This CDR3 region has 14 residues.

This clonotype came up many times. This chain links TRBV5-1 with TRBJ1-1, with 8 bases lining up with TRBD1. V lost 4 bases to trimming and J lost 10 bases; unmatched junction nucleotides: 3. Per germline, CDR1 SGHRS and CDR2 YFSETQ. The CDR3 consists of 11 residues. The CDR3 DNA reads TGCGCCAGCAGCCGGGACAGGCGAGCTTTCTTT. As protein: CASSRDRRAFF.

The J gene is TRBJ2-3, the V gene TRBV7-6; D is uncertain. The germline V gene encodes CDR1 SGHVS and CDR2 FNYEAQ. The CDR3 contains 11 residues. Deletions cut 4 bases from V and 5 bases from J, with 4 bases between. In nucleotides, the CDR3 is TGTGCCAGCAGCTCAGAAGATACGCAGTATTTT. Its translation is CASSSEDTQYF.

This clonotype came up many times. The chain couples TRBV7-3 to TRBJ1-1; D unresolved. Germline lookup yields CDR1 SGHTA and CDR2 FQGTGA. The CDR3 contains 14 residues. The ends were cut back, 1 base at V and 3 bases at J, with 9 bases in the middle. CDR3 residues: CASSLKVSDTEAFF. The CDR3, as DNA: TGTGCCAGCAGCTTAAAAGTGAGCGACACTGAAGCTTTCTTT.

J is TRBJ2-3 and V is TRBV6-2 or TRBV6-3; perhaps TRBD1 as D (6 bases). The V and J ends lost 6 bases and 10 bases respectively, with 17 bases between them. CDR1 is MNHEY, CDR2 SVGEGT, per germline. CDR3 length equals 13 residues. CDR3 nucleotide sequence: TGTGCCAGCAGCTCCCATAGGGGGTATTCGCAGTATTTT. It translates to CASSSHRGYSQYF.

This clonotype has a handful of counts. The rearrangement joins TRBV27 to TRBJ2-3; 10 bases fit TRBD2. J gave up 0 bases and V 5 bases, and 14 bases lay outside the gene matches. CDR3 length equals 19 residues. From germline, CDR1 is MNHEY and CDR2 SMNVEV (reference sequence). DNA for the CDR3: TGTGCCAGCAGTCGAGAGAGGACTAGCGGTATGCTTAGCACAGATACGCAGTATTTT. Its protein product is CASSRERTSGMLSTDTQYF.

In its sample, this clonotype was seen a few times. V gene TRBV20-1 combines with J gene TRBJ2-7; D uncertain. This CDR3 is 10 amino acids long. Per the germline V gene, CDR1 is DFQATT and CDR2 is SNEGSKA (reference sequence). V was clipped by 6 bases and J by 8 bases, with 11 bases between them. The CDR3 coding sequence is TGCAGTGCCTCTCTAATGCAGCAGTACTTC. As protein: CSASLMQQYF.

This clonotype was seen a handful of times. The chain uses TRBV27 and TRBJ2-3; D uncertain. Trimming took off 4 bases at V and 4 bases at J, with 12 bases between the two ends. Per germline, CDR1 MNHEY and CDR2 SMNVEV (reference sequence). The CDR3 runs 14 residues. The chain's CDR3 is CASSSAQTPDTQYF. As DNA, the CDR3 is TGTGCCAGCAGTTCGGCCCAGACCCCAGATACGCAGTATTTT.

This clonotype was observed a few times. This chain connects TRBV24-1 to TRBJ2-6, with 7 nucleotides matching TRBD1. V dropped 1 base and J dropped 0; count of bases not matched to a gene: 8. CDR1 and CDR2 from the germline V gene are KGHDR and SFDVKD. CDR3 length: 19 amino acids. CDR3 in DNA: TGTGCCACCAGTGATTTAGGTAGGGGACAGATCTCTGGGGCCAACGTCCTGACTTTC. Translation: CATSDLGRGQISGANVLTF.

In its sample, this clonotype was seen a few times. The J gene is TRBJ2-3, the V gene TRBV29-1; TRBD1 is a possible D gene (6 bases). The CDR3 runs to 13 residues. Germline-derived CDR1 and CDR2 are SQVTM and ANQGSEA. V lost 4 bases and J lost 2, with 10 bases in between. In nucleotides, the CDR3 is TGCAGCGTTGGACAGGCGAACACAGATACGCAGTATTTT. Its translation is CSVGQANTDTQYF.

This clonotype was seen more than once but under ten times. The chain couples TRBV27 to TRBJ2-7, with unresolved D. Germline V gene lookup returns CDR1 MNHEY and CDR2 SMNVEV (reference sequence). The V end lost 3 bases, the J end lost 1 base, and 7 bases lay between the germline ends. The CDR3 spans 13 residues. The CDR3 reads CASSFYRSYEQYF. Written as DNA, the CDR3 is TGTGCCAGCAGTTTTTACAGATCCTACGAGCAGTACTTC.

The chain joins TRBV7-2 to TRBJ1-4; TRBD1 is a possible D gene (5 bases). The CDR3 is 13 amino acids. Germline V gene lookup returns CDR1 SGHTA and CDR2 FQGNSA. V was cut by 0 bases and J by 11 bases, with 10 bases left in between. DNA of the CDR3: TGTGCCAGCAGCTTAGCTAACGGGGGTAAACTGTTTTTT. This sequence encodes CASSLANGGKLFF.

Many counts were recorded for this clonotype. The V gene is TRBV6-5, the J gene TRBJ2-7; 8 positions match TRBD2. Germline lookup yields CDR1 MNHEY and CDR2 SVGAGI. With 2 bases clipped from V and 3 bases from J, the junction kept 6 bases outside the gene matches. This CDR3 spans 15 amino acids. The CDR3 DNA reads TGTGCCAGCAGTTACCGGGATAGCGGGATCTACGAGCAGTACTTC. This gives the protein CASSYRDSGIYEQYF.

This clonotype was seen a handful of times. The genes are TRBV12-3 or TRBV12-4 and TRBJ1-3; TRBD1 agrees at 7 bases. After removal of 5 bases from V and 4 bases from J, the junction contained 8 bases not matched to a gene. The CDR3 loop spans 15 amino acids. CDR3 in amino acids: CASSTRSGQGNTIYF. CDR3 nucleotide sequence: TGTGCCAGCAGTACTAGGTCGGGACAGGGAAACACCATATATTTT.

This chain uses TRBV19 with TRBJ2-7, with D hard to call. This CDR3 contains 13 residues. Deletions cut 5 bases from V and 7 bases from J, with 15 bases between. Germline V CDR1 and CDR2: LNHDA, SQIVND (reference sequence). This CDR3 is CASSVNPGLEQYF. CDR3 nucleotide sequence: TGTGCCAGTAGTGTGAATCCCGGGCTGGAGCAGTACTTC.

V gene TRBV10-3 combines with J gene TRBJ2-2; D uncertain. This CDR3 spans 14 amino acids. CDR1 and CDR2 from the germline V gene are ENHRY and SYGVKD. The V end lost 7 bases, the J end lost 0 bases, and 9 bases lay between the germline ends. CDR3 amino acids: CAIKYETNTGELFF. CDR3 sequence (DNA): TGTGCCATCAAGTACGAAACGAACACCGGGGAGCTGTTTTTT.

This clonotype was recorded many times. This chain uses TRBV6-5 with TRBJ2-3, with D unresolved. The germline V gene encodes CDR1 MNHEY and CDR2 SVGAGI. The CDR3 totals 16 residues. V was clipped by 1 base and J by 7 bases, with 18 bases between them. CDR3 sequence (DNA): TGTGCCAGCAGTTACTTCTCCGACCCGGCCGTGAATACGCAGTATTTT. It yields the protein CASSYFSDPAVNTQYF.

Ten or more counts support this clonotype. This chain joins TRBV6-6 and TRBJ2-5; 7 nucleotides agree with TRBD1. The V gene end was trimmed by 6 bases and the J gene end by 4 bases; junction bases not matched to a gene: 2. CDR1 MNHNY and CDR2 SVGAGI come from the germline V gene (reference sequence). CDR3 size: 12 residues. CDR3 region: CASRGTAETQYF. The CDR3 region has the DNA TGTGCCAGCAGGGGGACAGCAGAGACCCAGTACTTC.

The chain combines TRBV10-3 with TRBJ2-1; 7 nucleotides line up with TRBD2. The CDR3 covers 13 residues. CDR1 ENHRY and CDR2 SYGVKD come from the germline V gene. J gave up 9 bases and V 6 bases, and 8 bases lay outside the gene matches. The DNA for the CDR3 is TGTGCCATCAGCCCGGTTAGCGGGCTTGAGCAGTTCTTC. Protein product: CAISPVSGLEQFF.

The rearrangement links TRBV5-1 to TRBJ1-4, with 8 bases fitting TRBD1. The CDR3 runs to 16 residues. The junction had 8 bases not matched to a gene; V was cut back by 0 bases and J by 7 bases. Germline loops: CDR1 SGHRS, CDR2 YFSETQ. The CDR3 loop is CASSLGQGLLVEKLFF. CDR3 bases: TGCGCCAGCAGCTTGGGACAGGGGCTGTTGGTTGAAAAACTGTTTTTT.

The V gene is TRBV12-3 or TRBV12-4, the J gene TRBJ2-1; no reliable D call. CDR3 length: 16 residues. The V and J ends lost 6 bases and 0 bases respectively, with 15 bases between them. As DNA, the CDR3 is TGTGCCAGCAGCCGATATGAAACGATCTCCTACAATGAGCAGTTCTTC. As protein: CASSRYETISYNEQFF.

This clonotype came up a few times. V is TRBV9 and J is TRBJ2-2; D possibly corresponds to TRBD1 (5 bases). CDR1 SGDLS and CDR2 YYNGEE come from the germline V gene. The V gene lost 0 bases and the J gene lost 4 bases, with 16 bases spanning the gap. The CDR3 is 17 residues long. The chain's CDR3 is CASSVGTTATGTGELFF. CDR3 bases: TGTGCCAGCAGCGTAGGAACGACAGCGACGGGCACCGGGGAGCTGTTTTTT.

The chain links TRBV5-5 to TRBJ2-5; D possibly uses TRBD1 or TRBD2 (6 bases each). V was cut by 0 bases and J by 2 bases, with 8 bases left in between. The CDR3 is made up of 14 amino acids. Germline V gene data show CDR1 as SGHKS and CDR2 as YYEKEE (reference sequence). The CDR3 DNA reads as TGTGCCAGCAGCTTGGAAGGGGGGCAAGAGACCCAGTACTTC. As protein: CASSLEGGQETQYF.

This clonotype appeared many times. The V call is TRBV12-3 or TRBV12-4, the J call TRBJ1-5; D is uncertain. The CDR3 totals 12 residues. V was cut by 3 bases and J by 2 bases, with 2 bases left in between. The DNA of the CDR3 is TGTGCCAGCAGTTTGGGCAATCAGCCCCAGCATTTT. Translation gives CASSLGNQPQHF.

This clonotype turned up a few times. The chain uses TRBV7-2 and TRBJ2-7; 10 nucleotides line up with TRBD2. V lost 3 bases, J lost 2 bases, and 1 base stayed unmatched. Germline values: CDR1 SGHTA, CDR2 FQGNSA. The CDR3 loop spans 14 amino acids. This chain's CDR3 is CASSLGLATYEQYF. The CDR3 DNA sequence: TGTGCCAGCAGCTTGGGACTAGCGACCTACGAGCAGTACTTC. The full variable domain, with the rest looked up from reference TRBV7-2 and TRBJ2-7, is GAGVSQSPSNKVTEKGKDVELRCDPISGHTALYWYRQSLGQGLEFLIYFQGNSAPDKSGLPSDRFSAERTGGSVSTLTIQRTQQEDSAVYLCASSLGLATYEQYFGPGTRLTVT.

In its sample, this clonotype was seen many times. DNA for the CDR3: TGTGCCAGCAGCAAGGGTACAGGGACGGGAAAACTGTTTTTT. As protein: CASSKGTGTGKLFF. The chain uses TRBV2 and TRBJ1-4, with D perhaps TRBD1 (6 bases). Germline CDR1 reads SNHLY; CDR2 reads FYNNEI. This CDR3 is built from 14 residues. Trimming cost V 6 bases and J 10 bases, with 18 bases left between them.

This clonotype was counted at least ten times. The chain combines TRBV4-3 with TRBJ2-7; 9 bases line up with TRBD2. V shed 3 bases, J shed 5 bases, and the junction held 11 bases outside the gene matches. The CDR3 spans 16 residues. Germline-derived CDR1 and CDR2 are LGHNA and YSLEER. The CDR3 region has the DNA TGCGCCAGCAGCCACGGTTCCAAGCGGGAGGTACACGAGCAGTACTTC. It codes for CASSHGSKREVHEQYF.

This rearrangement joins TRBV7-9 to TRBJ2-2; tentatively, D is TRBD2 (6 bases). V was shortened by 4 bases and J by 6 bases, with 15 bases between the two germline ends. The CDR3 contains 15 residues. Germline V CDR1 and CDR2: SEHNR, FQNEAQ (reference sequence). The CDR3 sequence is CASSSTGRYPGELFF. The DNA of the CDR3 is TGTGCCAGCAGCTCAACTGGGAGGTACCCCGGGGAGCTGTTTTTT.

This clonotype was found a few times. The chain joins TRBV20-1 to TRBJ2-1; 14 bases are a match to TRBD2. Germline lookup yields CDR1 DFQATT and CDR2 SNEGSKA (reference sequence). With V trimmed by 0 bases and J by 8 bases, 9 bases remained unmatched. CDR3 length: 17 residues. CDR3 in amino acids: CSARDPGTSGSNHEQFF. The CDR3 DNA sequence: TGCAGTGCTAGAGACCCTGGGACTAGCGGGAGTAACCATGAGCAGTTCTTC.

This clonotype has a handful of counts. The rearrangement links TRBV20-1 to TRBJ2-3, with D possibly TRBD2 on 5 matching bases. Trimming took 7 bases from V and 7 from J, leaving 9 bases between them. The CDR3 is 10 amino acids. Germline lookup yields CDR1 DFQATT and CDR2 SNEGSKA (reference sequence). The CDR3 is CSVSGYTQYF. CDR3 DNA: TGCAGTGTGAGCGGTTATACGCAGTATTTT.